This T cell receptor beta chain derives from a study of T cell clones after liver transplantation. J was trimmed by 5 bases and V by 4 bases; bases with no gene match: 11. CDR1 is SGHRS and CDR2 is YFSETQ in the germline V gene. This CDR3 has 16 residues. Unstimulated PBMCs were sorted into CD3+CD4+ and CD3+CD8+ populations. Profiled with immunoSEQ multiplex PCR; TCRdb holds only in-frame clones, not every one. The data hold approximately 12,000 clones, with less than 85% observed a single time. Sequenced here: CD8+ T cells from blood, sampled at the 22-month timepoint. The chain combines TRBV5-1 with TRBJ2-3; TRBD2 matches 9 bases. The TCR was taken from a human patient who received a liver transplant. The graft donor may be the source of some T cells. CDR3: CASSPGGSGGKDTQYF. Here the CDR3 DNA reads TGCGCCAGCAGCCCGGGTGGTAGCGGGGGTAAAGATACGCAGTATTTT.